The clone carrying this TCR beta chain was observed a few times. Authors' methods: Reference gene primer amplification gave estimated nucleated cell counts. Data came from immunoSEQ multiplex PCR; TCRdb stores just in-frame clones and leaves some out. That table supplies the V and J calls and clone size; D and trimming were determined from the DNA. The sample shows 200,000 to 300,000 clones, about 93% of them seen only once. Germline CDR1 and CDR2: DFQATT and SNEGSKA (reference sequence). The CDR3 is 15 amino acids. The V gene lost 3 bases and the J gene lost 4 bases, with 13 bases spanning the gap. This entry comes from a study of blood T cell repertoires in COVID-19. Study summary: Sites across the United States, Italy and Spain contributed samples from acute and convalescent COVID-19.

Enrolment of Seattle patients took place during active infection, and they were followed longitudinally. This TCR came from a man under 40 with COVID-19, enrolled during active disease. The chain is built from TRBV20-1 and TRBJ1-6; D is unclear. The material sequenced was peripheral blood. CDR3 bases: TGCAGTGCTAGTACGGAACAGTTATATAATTCACCCCTCCACTTT. Residues: CSASTEQLYNSPLHF.